One T cell receptor beta chain is described in this entry. Germline CDR1 reads SGDLS; CDR2 reads YYNGEE. V was shortened by 0 bases and J by 6 bases, with 5 bases between the two germline ends. The CDR3 runs to 12 residues. In the original workflow: Cell counts per sample came from amplifying reference gene primers. Here immunoSEQ multiplex PCR was the method, and the copy in TCRdb shows in-frame clones only, minus some. D and trimming come from the DNA, and the V and J calls and clone size come from that table. The repertoire consists of tens of thousands of clones, with 80% to 90% occurring once and the leading ten covering 4% to 5.5%. The entry originates in a study of blood T cell repertoires in COVID-19. Overall study: Both acute and convalescent COVID-19 samples were obtained from the United States, Italy and Spain. Sample material is recorded as cDNA or gDNA derived from T cells, B-cell-depleted T cells, or PBMCs.

This rearrangement joins TRBV9 to TRBJ2-3; D is undetermined. Sequences were obtained from peripheral blood. This TCR came from a human donor in a cohort sampled during active COVID-19. CDR3 in DNA: TGTGCCAGCAGCGTAGTCTTCGATACGCAGTATTTT. It encodes CASSVVFDTQYF.